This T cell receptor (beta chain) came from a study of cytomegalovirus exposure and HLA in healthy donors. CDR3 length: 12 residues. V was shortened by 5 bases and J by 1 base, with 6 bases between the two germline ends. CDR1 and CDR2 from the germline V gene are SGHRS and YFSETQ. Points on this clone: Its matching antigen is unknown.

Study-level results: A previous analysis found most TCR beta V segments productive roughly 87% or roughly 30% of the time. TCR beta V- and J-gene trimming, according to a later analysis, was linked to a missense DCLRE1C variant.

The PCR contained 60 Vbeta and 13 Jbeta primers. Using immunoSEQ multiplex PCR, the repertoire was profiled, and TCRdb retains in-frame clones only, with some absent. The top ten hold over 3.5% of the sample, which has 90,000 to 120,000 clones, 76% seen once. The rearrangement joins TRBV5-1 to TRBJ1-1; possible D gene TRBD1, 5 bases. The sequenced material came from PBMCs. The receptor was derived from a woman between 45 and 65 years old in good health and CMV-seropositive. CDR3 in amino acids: CASRTENTEAFF. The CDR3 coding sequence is TGCGCCAGCAGGACAGAGAACACTGAAGCTTTCTTT. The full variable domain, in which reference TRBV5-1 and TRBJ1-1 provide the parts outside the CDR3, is KAGVTQTPRYLIKTRGQQVTLSCSPISGHRSVSWYQQTPGQGLQFLFEYFSETQRNKGNFPGRFSGRQFSNSRSEMNVSTLELGDSALYLCASRTENTEAFFGQGTRLTVV.